This is a list of T cell receptor beta chains from one sample in a study of T cell repertoires in cytomegalovirus infection. TCRdb fed the reads into MiXCR, producing one record per CDR3 protein. The sample shows fewer than 300,000 distinct CDR3 sequences, roughly 26% of them seen only once. Material: PBMCs. These receptors were obtained from a human donor in good health (CMV status not recorded). Some clones in this sample may be carry-over from other donors' samples. The CDR3 runs from the conserved cysteine through the conserved F or W. The order of the fields is clone size, V gene, J gene, CDR3 length, D gene, CDR3 protein, CDR3 DNA. The D gene is left open where the match is weak. Clone size is not always given. Where it is, it says once, few, many or a class for expanded clones.

NA	TRBV28	TRBJ2-1	13	TRBD2	CASSFGIWTSGFF	TGTGCCAGCAGTTTTGGGATTTGGACTAGCGGGTTCTTC
NA	TRBV7-3	TRBJ2-3	15	NA	CASSTDGGYTDTQYF	TGTGCCAGCAGCACAGACGGAGGCTACACAGATACGCAGTATTTT
few	TRBV7-2	TRBJ2-7	13	NA	CASSLGVRSEQYF	TGTGCCAGCAGCTTAGGTGTGAGGAGCGAGCAGTACTTC
many	TRBV7-9	TRBJ2-3	16	NA	CASSRLGGIGTDTQYF	TGTGCCAGCAGCCGTCTTGGGGGAATCGGCACAGATACGCAGTATTTT
many	TRBV4-3	TRBJ1-4	19	TRBD1	CASSQEMRAGGESNEKLFF	TGCGCCAGCAGCCAAGAAATGAGGGCAGGGGGCGAAAGTAATGAAAAACTGTTTTTT
NA	TRBV29-1	TRBJ1-2	12	NA	CSVEDFGDGYTF	TGCAGCGTTGAAGACTTTGGGGACGGCTACACCTTC
NA	TRBV15	TRBJ1-6	13	NA	CATSRVYNSPLHF	TGTGCCACCAGCAGAGTTTATAATTCACCCCTCCACTTT
NA	TRBV7-2	TRBJ2-4	17	TRBD2	CASSPPGLALAKNIQYF	TGTGCCAGCAGCCCACCTGGACTAGCGCTAGCCAAAAACATTCAGTACTTC
NA	TRBV5-1	TRBJ2-2	16	TRBD2	CASRPLAGPNTGELFF	TGCGCCAGCAGGCCCCTAGCGGGACCGAACACCGGGGAGCTGTTTTTT
NA	TRBV7-4	TRBJ2-1	13	NA	CASSLELPKEQFF	TGTGCCAGCAGCTTAGAACTCCCCAAGGAGCAGTTCTTC
once	TRBV20-1	TRBJ2-4	18	TRBD1	CSARDRQGARSGVAIQYF	TGCAGTGCTAGAGATCGGCAGGGGGCCAGATCAGGGGTTGCCATTCAGTACTTC
many	TRBV7-2	TRBJ1-5	12	NA	CASSPSSEPQHF	TGTGCCAGCAGCCCTAGCTCGGAGCCCCAGCATTTT
many	TRBV7-2	TRBJ2-3	16	NA	CASSPPGGRFTDTQYF	TGTGCCAGCAGCCCCCCGGGTGGGAGATTTACAGATACGCAGTATTTT
NA	TRBV7-8	TRBJ2-3	14	NA	CASSLSARTDTQYF	TGTGCCAGCAGCTTAAGCGCGCGCACAGATACGCAGTATTTT
few	TRBV5-1	TRBJ2-7	15	TRBD2	CASSRLADIAYEQYF	TGCGCCAGCAGCCGACTAGCGGACATCGCCTACGAGCAGTACTTC
many	TRBV7-2	TRBJ1-1	14	NA	CASSLEGMNTEAFF	TGTGCCAGCAGCTTAGAGGGTATGAACACTGAAGCTTTCTTT
NA	TRBV6-2/TRBV6-3	TRBJ2-5	15	TRBD1	CASSYGDRGSRTQYF	TGTGCCAGCAGTTACGGGGACAGGGGGAGTCGGACCCAGTACTTC
NA	TRBV12-3/TRBV12-4	TRBJ2-7	13	NA	CASIQTGTGEQYF	TGTGCCAGCATACAAACAGGGACCGGCGAGCAGTACTTC
many	TRBV7-2	TRBJ2-2	14	TRBD1	CASSVGQGAGELFF	TGTGCCAGCAGCGTGGGACAGGGGGCCGGGGAGCTGTTTTTT
few	TRBV5-6	TRBJ1-3	16	TRBD1	CASSLDPTGSGNTIYF	TGTGCCAGCAGCTTGGATCCGACAGGGTCTGGAAACACCATATATTTT
many	TRBV7-2	TRBJ1-2	14	NA	CASSYRDPGEGYTF	TGTGCCAGCAGCTACCGGGACCCGGGGGAAGGCTACACCTTC
NA	TRBV7-9	TRBJ2-5	15	NA	CASSLVGTQKETQYF	TGTGCCAGCAGCTTAGTCGGGACACAGAAAGAGACCCAGTACTTC
few	TRBV20-1	TRBJ2-5	14	NA	CSARGTSFLETQYF	NA
many	TRBV27	TRBJ2-3	14	NA	CASSLSTVTDTQYF	TGTGCCAGCAGTTTATCGACGGTCACAGATACGCAGTATTTT
NA	TRBV2	TRBJ1-2	15	TRBD1	CASTNSGTGRGGYTF	TGTGCCAGCACGAATTCCGGGACAGGGCGAGGTGGCTACACCTTC
few	TRBV27	TRBJ1-2	13	TRBD1	CASSLDRVQGYTF	TGTGCCAGCAGCCTAGACAGGGTACAAGGCTACACCTTC
few	TRBV7-2	TRBJ1-2	14	TRBD1	CASSPRQGYYGYTF	TGTGCCAGCAGCCCGCGACAGGGGTACTATGGCTACACCTTC
many	TRBV7-2	TRBJ2-1	19	TRBD2	CASSFLTSGRASSYNEQFF	TGTGCCAGCAGCTTCCTGACTAGCGGGAGGGCCTCTTCCTACAATGAGCAGTTCTTC
once	TRBV29-1	TRBJ2-7	14	NA	CSAQGGLDSYEQYF	TGCAGCGCTCAGGGGGGACTAGACTCCTACGAGCAGTACTTC